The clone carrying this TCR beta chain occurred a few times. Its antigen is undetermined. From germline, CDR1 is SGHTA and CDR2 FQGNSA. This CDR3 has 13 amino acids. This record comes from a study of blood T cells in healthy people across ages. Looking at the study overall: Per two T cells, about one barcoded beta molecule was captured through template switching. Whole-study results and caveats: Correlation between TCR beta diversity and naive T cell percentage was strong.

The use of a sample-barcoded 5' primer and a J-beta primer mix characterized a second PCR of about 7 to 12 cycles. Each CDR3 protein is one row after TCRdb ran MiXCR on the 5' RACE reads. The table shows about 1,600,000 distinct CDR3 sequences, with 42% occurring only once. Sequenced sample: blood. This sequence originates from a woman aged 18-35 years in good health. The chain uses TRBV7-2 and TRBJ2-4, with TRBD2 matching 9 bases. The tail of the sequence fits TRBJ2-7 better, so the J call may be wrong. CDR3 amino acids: CASRAGGGSEQYF. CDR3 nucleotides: TGTGCCAGCAGAGCGGGGGGCGGATCCGAGCAGTACTTC.